These 32 T cell receptor beta chains share one sample of origin, sequenced in a study of cytomegalovirus exposure and HLA in healthy donors. The PCR employed 60 Vbeta primers together with 13 Jbeta primers. Some clones are missing from TCRdb's copy, which holds only in-frame ones; the method was immunoSEQ multiplex PCR. The top ten clones hold around a tenth of a sample with approximately 150,000 clones, about 80% of them seen once. Source material: PBMCs. These receptors originate from a young man in good health and CMV-seropositive.

The rearrangement links TRBV5-1 to TRBJ2-2, with 9 positions matching TRBD1. Germline CDR1 is SGHRS and CDR2 is YFSETQ. The CDR3 extends over 17 amino acids. Germline trimming cut 0 bases from V and 5 bases from J; bases unmatched to any gene: 8. CDR3 sequence: CASSLEQGQGNTGELFF. The CDR3 DNA follows: TGCGCCAGCAGCTTGGAACAGGGACAGGGTAATACCGGGGAGCTGTTTTTT.

This clone showed up just once. The V and J genes are TRBV5-4 and TRBJ2-5; no firm D call. The germline V gene has CDR1 SGHNT and CDR2 YYREEE (reference sequence). Trimming stripped 0 bases from V and 5 bases from J, with 14 bases between. The CDR3 consists of 15 residues. CDR3 sequence reads: CASSLDLNAAETQYF. CDR3 coding DNA: TGTGCCAGCAGCTTGGACCTGAACGCCGCGGAGACCCAGTACTTC.

There are a few counts of this clone. The V gene is TRBV18, the J gene TRBJ2-7; perhaps TRBD2 as D (7 bases). The V and J ends lost 2 bases and 7 bases respectively, with 15 bases between them. Germline lookup yields CDR1 KGHSH and CDR2 LQKENI. The CDR3 has 14 amino acids. The CDR3 is CASSPVGGPLEQYF. CDR3 coding DNA: TGTGCCAGCTCACCAGTGGGGGGGCCTCTGGAGCAGTACTTC.

The V call is TRBV6-5, the J call TRBJ1-4; 12 bases line up with TRBD1. CDR3 length: 16 residues. The trim removed 2 bases at V and 6 bases at J, leaving 4 bases unmatched. The germline CDR1 and CDR2 sequences are MNHEY and SVGAGI. DNA for the CDR3: TGTGCCAGCAGTTACGGGACAGGGGGCCGGGATGAAAAACTGTTTTTT. It yields the protein CASSYGTGGRDEKLFF.

V gene TRBV11-2 combines with J gene TRBJ2-5; maybe TRBD1 (5 bases). Germline V CDR1 and CDR2: SGHAT, FQNNGV. The CDR3 is 14 residues long. V lost 3 bases, J lost 5 bases, and 13 bases lay in between. The CDR3 loop is CASSFGQGRETQYF. The CDR3 DNA reads TGTGCCAGCAGCTTTGGGCAGGGCAGGGAGACCCAGTACTTC. The variable domain in full, with the rest retrieved from reference TRBV11-2 and TRBJ2-5, is EAGVAQSPRYKIIEKRQSVAFWCNPISGHATLYWYQQILGQGPKLLIQFQNNGVVDDSQLPKDRFSAERLKGVDSTLKIQPAKLEDSAVYLCASSFGQGRETQYFGPGTRLLVL.

A few counts support this clone. CDR3 sequence: CASSETIYEQYF. CDR3 bases: TGCGCCAGCAGTGAGACTATCTACGAGCAGTACTTC. V usage is TRBV10-1 and J usage is TRBJ2-7; D gene uncertain. Trimming shortened V by 2 bases and J by 3 bases, and 5 bases separated the two germline ends. Germline loops: CDR1 WNHNN, CDR2 SYGVQD (reference sequence). This CDR3 contains 12 residues.

The sample holds one count of this clone. This sequence joins TRBV7-9 and TRBJ1-3; 9 positions agree with TRBD1. Germline V gene sequence: CDR1 SEHNR, CDR2 FQNEAQ (reference sequence). J gave up 1 base and V 3 bases, and 13 bases lay outside the gene matches. This CDR3 comprises 19 residues. The CDR3 spells CASSFRTKQGATSGNTIYF. For the CDR3, the DNA is TGTGCCAGCAGCTTTCGGACCAAACAGGGGGCCACTTCTGGAAACACCATATATTTT.

This rearrangement joins TRBV19 to TRBJ1-1; the D is unclear. The CDR3 sequence is 12 residues long. The V end was cut by 5 bases, the J end by 3 bases, with 7 bases between. CDR1 LNHDA and CDR2 SQIVND come from the germline V gene (reference sequence). CDR3 bases: TGTGCCAGTAGTTATGGGCACACTGAAGCTTTCTTT. It codes for CASSYGHTEAFF.

This sequence joins TRBV5-4 and TRBJ2-5; TRBD1 is a possible D gene (7 bases). V was clipped by 3 bases and J by 2 bases, with 11 bases between them. Looked up from germline, CDR1 is SGHNT and CDR2 is YYREEE (reference sequence). The CDR3 loop spans 14 amino acids. CDR3 in amino acids: CASSYSGGQETQYF. DNA for the CDR3: TGTGCCAGCAGCTACTCAGGGGGGCAAGAGACCCAGTACTTC.

This rearrangement joins TRBV15 to TRBJ1-1, with 11 positions matching TRBD1. The CDR3 spans 15 residues. Germline V gene data show CDR1 as LNHNV and CDR2 as YYDKDF (reference sequence). Trimming took 9 bases from V and 1 from J; bases not matched to a gene: 7. CDR3 bases: TGTGCCACGAGGAGGGACAGGGGGGCGAACACTGAAGCTTTCTTT. Protein sequence: CATRRDRGANTEAFF.

This chain links TRBV27 with TRBJ1-2, with D tentatively TRBD1 (5 bases). Germline V gene data show CDR1 as MNHEY and CDR2 as SMNVEV (reference sequence). CDR3 length: 13 amino acids. Trimming left V 0 bases short and J 8 bases short, with 10 bases between. The CDR3 nucleotides are TGTGCCAGCAGTTTATCCGCAGGGCGAGGCTACACCTTC. Protein product: CASSLSAGRGYTF.

The chain joins TRBV19 to TRBJ2-2, with TRBD1 matching 7 bases. The V gene's germline CDR1 is LNHDA and CDR2 SQIVND (reference sequence). CDR3 length: 13 amino acids. Trimming cost V 5 bases and J 5 bases; bases outside gene matches: 2. The CDR3 DNA reads TGTGCCAGTAGTCCACAGGGGACCGGGGAGCTGTTTTTT. Encoded protein: CASSPQGTGELFF. The variable domain in full, with the rest retrieved from reference TRBV19 and TRBJ2-2, is DGGITQSPKYLFRKEGQNVTLSCEQNLNHDAMYWYRQDPGQGLRLIYYSQIVNDFQKGDIAEGYSVSREKKESFPLTVTSAQKNPTAFYLCASSPQGTGELFFGEGSRLTVL.

This chain uses TRBV13 with TRBJ2-3; maybe TRBD1 (6 bases). Trimming removed 6 bases at V and 5 bases at J, with 12 bases between. Germline CDR1 reads PRHDT; CDR2 reads FYEKMQ (reference sequence). The CDR3 consists of 13 residues. In DNA form, the CDR3 reads TGTGCCAGCAGGGGACGACAGGAAGATACGCAGTATTTT. It translates to CASRGRQEDTQYF.

This clone was observed a single time. This chain links TRBV6-1 with TRBJ1-1; TRBD1 might be the D (5 bases). Trimming removed 5 bases from V and 1 base from J, with 14 bases in between. Germline CDR1 MNHNS, CDR2 SASEGT. The CDR3 extends over 15 amino acids. The CDR3 DNA reads as TGTGCCAGCAGTCGGTCAGGGTCCGGGAACACTGAAGCTTTCTTT. Amino acids: CASSRSGSGNTEAFF.

In DNA form, the CDR3 reads TGTGCCAGTAGTGTTGGACAGGGGAACACTGAAGCTTTCTTT. Translating gives CASSVGQGNTEAFF. The rearrangement joins TRBV19 to TRBJ1-1, with 8 positions matching TRBD1. The CDR3 spans 14 residues. V lost 5 bases, J lost 1 base, and 3 bases stayed unmatched. The germline V gene encodes CDR1 LNHDA and CDR2 SQIVND (reference sequence).

This chain uses TRBV6-1 with TRBJ2-1; 12 bases map to TRBD1. V was clipped by 4 bases and J by 7 bases; unmatched bases: 8. The CDR3 extends over 16 amino acids. CDR1 is MNHNS, CDR2 SASEGT, per germline. The DNA for the CDR3 is TGTGCCAGCAGTGCCGGGACAGGGGGCGGAAAGAATGAGCAGTTCTTC. Its protein is CASSAGTGGGKNEQFF.

The chain carries TRBV21-1 and TRBJ1-3. TRBV21-1 is deemed a pseudogene. This CDR3 is 14 amino acids long. The CDR3 reads CASSRTLTGNTIYF. CDR3 nucleotide sequence: TGTGCCAGCAGCCGAACACTAACCGGAAACACCATATATTTT.

There are a few counts of this clone. The chain combines TRBV5-1 with TRBJ1-2; D not certain. The CDR3 length is 15 residues. Trimming cost V 0 bases and J 6 bases, with 15 bases left between them. Germline values: CDR1 SGHRS, CDR2 YFSETQ. The CDR3 protein is CASSLGSVLTDGYTF. As DNA, the CDR3 is TGCGCCAGCAGCTTGGGCTCCGTGCTTACGGATGGCTACACCTTC.

The J gene is TRBJ1-4, the V gene TRBV10-1, with 8 bases that match TRBD1. The CDR3 sequence is 13 residues long. V was pared by 4 bases and J by 5 bases, with 0 bases of the junction left unmatched. Germline V gene lookup returns CDR1 WNHNN and CDR2 SYGVQD (reference sequence). CDR3 protein: CASSGDRNEKLFF. The CDR3, as DNA: TGCGCCAGCAGTGGGGACAGGAATGAAAAACTGTTTTTT.

The chain combines TRBV10-3 with TRBJ1-1, with a weak D call TRBD1 (6 bases). In germline, CDR1 is ENHRY, CDR2 SYGVKD. Trimming took off 8 bases at V and 11 bases at J, with 15 bases between the two ends. The CDR3 has 11 residues. The CDR3 here is CAIGVGGVAFF. CDR3 nucleotide sequence: TGTGCCATCGGCGTAGGGGGGGTTGCTTTCTTT.

CDR3 in DNA: TGTGCCAGCACCCTCGACTGGATCTCCTACAATGAGCAGTTCTTC. This sequence encodes CASTLDWISYNEQFF. The chain carries TRBV7-8 and TRBJ2-1; D is undetermined. The CDR3 is made up of 15 amino acids. The V end lost 7 bases, the J end lost 0 bases, and 13 bases lay between the germline ends. Germline V gene sequence: CDR1 SGHVS, CDR2 FQNEAQ. The entire variable domain, with the rest obtained from reference TRBV7-8 and TRBJ2-1, is as follows: GAGVSQSPRYKVAKRGQDVALRCDPISGHVSLFWYQQALGQGPEFLTYFQNEAQLDKSGLPSDRFFAERPEGSVSTLKIQRTQQEDSAVYLCASTLDWISYNEQFFGPGTRLTVL.

The V and J genes are TRBV7-2 and TRBJ2-3, with 8 bases matching TRBD2. The germline CDR1 and CDR2 sequences are SGHTA and FQGNSA. This CDR3 has 16 residues. After removal of 3 bases from V and 3 bases from J, the junction contained 8 bases not matched to a gene. CDR3 DNA sequence: TGTGCCAGCAGCTTCGTGCCGGGAGGGGGGACAGATACGCAGTATTTT. Its protein is CASSFVPGGGTDTQYF.

The rearrangement uses TRBV6-5 and TRBJ2-7, with D hard to call. Germline assignment: CDR1 MNHEY and CDR2 SVGAGI. With 5 bases removed from V and 7 bases from J, the gap between germline ends came to 12 bases. The CDR3 runs 12 residues. The DNA for the CDR3 is TGTGCCAGCAGTCGAACTGTTGAGGAGCAGTACTTC. It codes for CASSRTVEEQYF.

This clone was observed a few times. CDR3 residues: CASSSTSSETQYF. Here the CDR3 DNA reads TGTGCCAGCAGCTCGACTAGCTCCGAGACCCAGTACTTC. The chain joins TRBV11-2 to TRBJ2-5; 7 bases fit TRBD2. The trim removed 4 bases at V and 5 bases at J, leaving 4 bases unmatched. The germline gives CDR1 SGHAT, CDR2 FQNNGV. This CDR3 region has 13 residues.

J is TRBJ2-1 and V is TRBV19; TRBD1 agrees at 10 bases. The CDR3 sequence is 13 residues long. V shed 6 bases, J shed 7 bases, and the junction held 3 bases outside the gene matches. Germline CDR1 and CDR2: LNHDA and SQIVND (reference sequence). CDR3: CASSTDRGNEQFF. The DNA of the CDR3 is TGTGCCAGTAGCACGGACAGGGGGAATGAGCAGTTCTTC. The complete variable domain, with remaining parts taken from reference TRBV19 and TRBJ2-1, reads DGGITQSPKYLFRKEGQNVTLSCEQNLNHDAMYWYRQDPGQGLRLIYYSQIVNDFQKGDIAEGYSVSREKKESFPLTVTSAQKNPTAFYLCASSTDRGNEQFFGPGTRLTVL.

The chain carries TRBV28 and TRBJ1-2; no definite D call. The ends were cut back, 6 bases at V and 5 bases at J, with 19 bases in the middle. CDR1 and CDR2 (germline): MDHEN, SYDVKM. The CDR3 length is 15 residues. As DNA, the CDR3 is TGTGCCAGCAGCAGGTCCCCTATAGTCGAATATGGCTACACCTTC. Protein: CASSRSPIVEYGYTF.

The rearrangement links TRBV6-4 to TRBJ2-7; tentatively, D is TRBD2 (5 bases). This CDR3 region has 13 residues. CDR1 and CDR2 from the germline V gene are MRHNA and SNTAGT. V dropped 6 bases and J dropped 2 bases, with 11 bases sitting between them. The chain's CDR3 is CASSEGSTYEQYF. CDR3 in DNA: TGTGCCAGCAGCGAGGGCAGTACCTACGAGCAGTACTTC.

This chain connects TRBV7-2 to TRBJ1-4, with 8 bases that match TRBD1. The CDR3 consists of 14 residues. The germline gives CDR1 SGHTA, CDR2 FQGNSA. J was trimmed by 5 bases and V by 5 bases; bases with no gene match: 4. The CDR3 DNA follows: TGTGCCAGCAGCCGGACAGGGAAAAATGAAAAACTGTTTTTT. The encoded protein is CASSRTGKNEKLFF.

The gene calls are TRBV9 and TRBJ2-5, with D possibly TRBD1 on 6 matching bases. CDR1 is SGDLS, CDR2 YYNGEE, per germline. The CDR3 loop spans 13 amino acids. Trimming cost V 5 bases and J 7 bases, with 15 bases left between them. CDR3 amino acids: CASRQGEGGTQYF. CDR3 coding DNA: TGTGCCAGCAGACAGGGCGAAGGGGGGACCCAGTACTTC. The variable domain in full, with the rest retrieved from reference TRBV9 and TRBJ2-5, is DSGVTQTPKHLITATGQRVTLRCSPRSGDLSVYWYQQSLDQGLQFLIQYYNGEERAKGNILERFSAQQFPDLHSELNLSSLELGDSALYFCASRQGEGGTQYFGPGTRLLVL.

The chain uses TRBV4-1 and TRBJ1-2; D remains unclear. V shed 0 bases and J shed 6 bases, with 23 bases lying between them. Germline values: CDR1 MGHRA, CDR2 YSYEKL. The CDR3 runs 18 residues. CDR3 sequence reads: CASSQDRRYDGLGDGYTF. CDR3 coding DNA: TGCGCCAGCAGCCAAGATCGGCGGTACGACGGTCTAGGCGATGGCTACACCTTC.

This clone turned up a few times. Because the CDR3 is missing its conserved closing phenylalanine or tryptophan, this is likely a read error. The chain couples TRBV5-1 to TRBJ1-6; 8 bases map to TRBD1. CDR3 length equals 14 residues. From germline, CDR1 is SGHRS and CDR2 YFSETQ. After removal of 2 bases from V and 8 bases from J, the junction contained 3 bases not matched to a gene. The chain's CDR3 is CASSFGQGDSPLHL. The CDR3 DNA reads as TGCGCCAGCAGCTTTGGACAGGGTGATTCACCCCTCCACCTT.

This chain links TRBV5-8 with TRBJ1-4, with D possibly being TRBD1 (5 bases). The length of the CDR3 is 15 residues. The V and J ends lost 2 bases and 5 bases respectively, with 13 bases between them. Germline V gene sequence: CDR1 SGHTS, CDR2 YDEGEE. CDR3 amino acids: CASSFRQSPNEKLFF. The DNA of the CDR3 is TGTGCCAGCAGCTTCCGACAGTCCCCCAATGAAAAACTGTTTTTT.